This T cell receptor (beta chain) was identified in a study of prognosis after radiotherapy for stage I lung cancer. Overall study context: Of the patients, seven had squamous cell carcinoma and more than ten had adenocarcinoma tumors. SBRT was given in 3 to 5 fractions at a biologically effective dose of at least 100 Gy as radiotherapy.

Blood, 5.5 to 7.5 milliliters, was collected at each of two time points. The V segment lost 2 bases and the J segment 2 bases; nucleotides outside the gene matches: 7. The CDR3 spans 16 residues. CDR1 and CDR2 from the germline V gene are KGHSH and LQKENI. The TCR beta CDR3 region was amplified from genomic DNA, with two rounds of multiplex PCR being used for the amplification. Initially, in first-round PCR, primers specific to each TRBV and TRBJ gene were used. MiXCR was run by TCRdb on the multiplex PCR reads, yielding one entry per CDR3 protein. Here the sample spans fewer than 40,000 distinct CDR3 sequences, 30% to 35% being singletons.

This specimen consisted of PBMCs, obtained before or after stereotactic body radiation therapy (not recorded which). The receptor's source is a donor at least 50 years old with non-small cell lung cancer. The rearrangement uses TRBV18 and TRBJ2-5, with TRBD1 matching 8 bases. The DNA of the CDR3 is TGTGCCAGCTCACCAGAAGCAGGGGGCACACAAGAGACCCAGTACTTC. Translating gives CASSPEAGGTQETQYF.